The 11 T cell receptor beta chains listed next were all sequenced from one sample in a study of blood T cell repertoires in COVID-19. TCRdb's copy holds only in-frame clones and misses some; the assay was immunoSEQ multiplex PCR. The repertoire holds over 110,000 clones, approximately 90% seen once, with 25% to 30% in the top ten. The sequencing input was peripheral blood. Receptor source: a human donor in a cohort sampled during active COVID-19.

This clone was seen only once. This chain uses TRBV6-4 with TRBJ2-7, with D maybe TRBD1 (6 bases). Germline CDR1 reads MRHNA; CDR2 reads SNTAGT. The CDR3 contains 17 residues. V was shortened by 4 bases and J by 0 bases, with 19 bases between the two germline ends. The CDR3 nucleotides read TGTGCCAGCAGTGGAGACGGGACACCTTTAGCCTCCTACGAGCAGTACTTC. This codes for CASSGDGTPLASYEQYF.

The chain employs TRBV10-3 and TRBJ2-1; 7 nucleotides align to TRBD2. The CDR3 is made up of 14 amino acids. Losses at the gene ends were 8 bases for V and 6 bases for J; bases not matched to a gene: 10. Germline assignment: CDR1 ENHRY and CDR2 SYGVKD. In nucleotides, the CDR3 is TGTGCCATCGGGGCGGGGGAATTCGGCAATGAGCAGTTCTTC. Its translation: CAIGAGEFGNEQFF.

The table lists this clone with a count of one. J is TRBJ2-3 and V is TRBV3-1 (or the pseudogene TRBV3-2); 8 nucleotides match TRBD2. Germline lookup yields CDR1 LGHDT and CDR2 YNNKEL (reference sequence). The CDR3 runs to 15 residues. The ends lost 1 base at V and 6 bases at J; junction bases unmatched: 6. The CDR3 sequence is CASSQGGTRHDTQYF. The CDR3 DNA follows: TGTGCCAGCAGCCAAGGGGGGACTAGGCACGATACGCAGTATTTT.

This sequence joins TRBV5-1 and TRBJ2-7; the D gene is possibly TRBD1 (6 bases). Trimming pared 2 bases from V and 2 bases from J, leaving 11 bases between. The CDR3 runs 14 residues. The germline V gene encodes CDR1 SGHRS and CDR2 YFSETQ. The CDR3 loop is CASSLARDTYEQYF. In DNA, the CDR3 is TGCGCCAGCAGCTTAGCCCGGGACACCTACGAGCAGTACTTC.

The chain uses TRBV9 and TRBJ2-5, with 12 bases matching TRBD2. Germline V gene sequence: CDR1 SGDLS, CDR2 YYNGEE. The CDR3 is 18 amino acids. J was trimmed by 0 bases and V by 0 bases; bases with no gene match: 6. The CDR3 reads CASSVEGLAGEYQETQYF. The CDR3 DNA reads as TGTGCCAGCAGCGTAGAGGGACTAGCGGGCGAGTACCAAGAGACCCAGTACTTC.

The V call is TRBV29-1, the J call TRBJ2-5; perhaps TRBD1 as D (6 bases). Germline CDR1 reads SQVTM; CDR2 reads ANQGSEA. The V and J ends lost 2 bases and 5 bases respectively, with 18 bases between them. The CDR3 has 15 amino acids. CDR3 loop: CSVERRQGTRETQYF. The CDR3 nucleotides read TGCAGCGTTGAAAGGCGTCAGGGGACAAGGGAGACCCAGTACTTC.

The CDR3 DNA sequence: TGTGCCAGCAGTTTCGGACAGGGGGGCACCGGGGAGCTGTTTTTT. It yields the protein CASSFGQGGTGELFF. The chain recombines TRBV9 with TRBJ2-2, with 10 bases matching TRBD1. V gave up 5 bases and J gave up 4 bases; unmatched junction bases: 5. Germline V lookup: CDR1 SGDLS, CDR2 YYNGEE. The CDR3 has 15 amino acids. The entire variable domain, with the rest obtained from reference TRBV9 and TRBJ2-2, is as follows: DSGVTQTPKHLITATGQRVTLRCSPRSGDLSVYWYQQSLDQGLQFLIQYYNGEERAKGNILERFSAQQFPDLHSELNLSSLELGDSALYFCASSFGQGGTGELFFGEGSRLTVL.

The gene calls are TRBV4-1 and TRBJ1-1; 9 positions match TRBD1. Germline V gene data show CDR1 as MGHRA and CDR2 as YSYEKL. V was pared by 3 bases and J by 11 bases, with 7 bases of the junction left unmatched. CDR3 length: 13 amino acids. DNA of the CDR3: TGCGCCAGCAGCCAGGGCCCCGACAGGGGGGCTTTCTTT. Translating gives CASSQGPDRGAFF.

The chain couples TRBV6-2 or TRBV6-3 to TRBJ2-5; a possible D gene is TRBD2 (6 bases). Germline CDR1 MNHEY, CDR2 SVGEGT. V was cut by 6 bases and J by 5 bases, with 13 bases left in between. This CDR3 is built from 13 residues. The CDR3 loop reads CASSPTGDETQYF. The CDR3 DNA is TGTGCCAGCAGCCCTACGGGGGATGAGACCCAGTACTTC.

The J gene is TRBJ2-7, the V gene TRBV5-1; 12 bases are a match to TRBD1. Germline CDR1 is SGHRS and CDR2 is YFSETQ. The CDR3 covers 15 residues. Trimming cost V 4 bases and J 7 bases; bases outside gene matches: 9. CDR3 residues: CASSAGTGGPLEQYF. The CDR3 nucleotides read TGCGCCAGCAGCGCTGGGACAGGGGGCCCGTTGGAGCAGTACTTC.

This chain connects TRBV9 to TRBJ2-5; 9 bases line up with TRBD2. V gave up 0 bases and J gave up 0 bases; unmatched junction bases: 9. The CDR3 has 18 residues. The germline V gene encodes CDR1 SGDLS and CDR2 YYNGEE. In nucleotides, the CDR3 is TGTGCCAGCAGCGTAGGTAATAGCGGGGGACTGTACCAAGAGACCCAGTACTTC. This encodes CASSVGNSGGLYQETQYF.